Described below is a single T cell receptor (beta chain) sequence and its context. What antigen it recognizes has not been identified. The input lacks base qualities; no much larger clone sits a single base away. Libraries were constructed by multiplex PCR. The sample was run on an Illumina HiSeq 4000. To build TCR beta libraries, CDR3 regions were amplified by Arm-PCR using iRepertoire HTBI primers. PCR products were gel purified before sequencing. In the paper's pipeline: Gene usage analysis of CDR3 amino acid clonotypes used the 55 to 65 TRBV and around 13 TRBJ segments found across samples. Filtered high-quality paired reads were merged into contigs using COPE and FqMerger. BLAST was used to align contigs to IMGT TRBV, TRBD and TRBJ reference genes, and CDR3 was defined according to IMGT. Clonotypes above 0.1% frequency were classified as highly expanded clones. Shannon entropy served as the measure of repertoire diversity, while the Gini coefficient captured V-J evenness. A clonotype was considered public if more than one individual shared it. The public reads were quality trimmed at Q25 with fastp and then assembled into clones with MiXCR by TCRdb, keeping productive beta chains. Identical CDR3 proteins give one entry, which carries the most common genes and DNA. The V and J calls and clone size come from TCRdb's table, not from the authors' own analysis. This sample is represented by hundreds of thousands of distinct CDR3 sequences; about a fifth of them were singletons. The top ten constitute 6.5% to 8% of the sample.

The sample's time point label, decoded: persistent/refractory GD, antithyroid drugs over 5 years with positive TRAb. RNA was extracted from PBMCs in TRIzol for both TCR sequencing and RNA sequencing. The diagnosis of Graves' disease followed American Thyroid Association guidelines. Patients for the study were recruited at an endocrinology department in Xi'an, China. Each patient gave 7.5 to 10 milliliters of peripheral blood, collected in an EDTA anticoagulant tube. Ficoll Paque Plus density gradient separation was used to isolate PBMCs, and no further T cell sorting was done. An Agilent 2100 Bioanalyzer and agarose gel were used to check RNA quality, and a NanoDrop 2000 was used to measure RNA concentration. These data are taken from a study of regulatory T cells in long-lasting Graves disease (TCRdb year 2021). Regarding the research as a whole: Persistent Graves' disease meant more than 5 years of antithyroid drug treatment with TSH receptor autoantibodies that stayed positive. A total of roughly 35 samples underwent TCR sequencing: about 13 from persistent and around 20 from newly diagnosed Graves' disease patients. Persistent Graves' disease patients were compared with newly diagnosed Graves' disease patients by peripheral blood TCR sequencing and RNA sequencing. The study was conducted in China and was registered as a clinical trial. Antithyroid drugs had been taken for ten to twelve years on average by persistent Graves' disease patients in the clinical cohort.

What the research found in general, with its limitations: TRBV28, TRBJ1-2 and TRBJ2-5 were preferentially used in persistent disease, while TRBV20-1 and TRBJ2-1 were favored in newly diagnosed disease. More public clonotypes were shared among persistent patients (2,741) than among newly diagnosed patients (under 1,000). The small sample size was acknowledged by the authors as a limitation that may reduce accuracy. Compared with newly diagnosed patients, patients with persistent Graves' disease had lower TCR Shannon entropy and fewer highly expanded clones, which suggests clonal expansion. Sequencing and analysis were limited to the TCR beta chain. Peripheral blood alone was examined, since thyroid tissue, which constituted the primary lesion, could not be accessed.

The CDR3 numbers 17 residues from cysteine through phenylalanine. Of all the DNA, just the CDR3 is kept, 51 bases in frame from base 1. The germline V gene provides CDR1 SGHAT and CDR2 FQNNGV. V ends up 2 bases short and J 4 bases short, with an unmatched junction base count of 13. The sample was peripheral blood mononuclear cells (PBMCs), taken when the disease was refractory, from a patient treated with antithyroid drugs. Here the chain combines TRBV11-2 and TRBJ2-7, and 8 junctional nucleotides match TRBD2. The receptor's source is a female donor with Graves disease. The nucleotide sequence reads as follows: TGTGCCAGCAGCTTACTCCCTTGGAGCGGGAGACCTTACGAGCAGTACTTC. Its translation is CASSLLPWSGRPYEQYF.